Here is one T cell receptor beta chain with its context. Its antigen is undetermined. This sample stems from a study of shared clonotypes between healthy human individuals. Study details: A couple of female and three male donors aged 18 to 49 were enrolled.

Findings and limits, study-wide: Naive CD4 clonotypes were shared across several donors at roughly 4.6%. In contrast to clonotypes shared by all four donors, non-shared clonotypes had lower generation probabilities.

The CDR3 runs 12 residues. CDR1 and CDR2 (germline): SGHAT, FQNNGV. The V and J ends lost 5 bases and 7 bases respectively, with 12 bases between them. Original handling: Filtering differed, since immunoSEQ gave only junction sequences and no quality scores. Sequencing used immunoSEQ multiplex PCR; TCRdb keeps in-frame clones, though not all of them. For V, J and clone size, that table is used; D and trimming come from the DNA. The data hold more than 2,000,000 clones, with approximately 92% observed a single time. The rearrangement links TRBV11-2 to TRBJ2-7; D not resolved. Sequenced material: naive CD4+ T cells sorted from blood. Subset: CD45RA+ positively selected. This TCR came from a man aged 18 to 30 in good health. DNA for the CDR3: TGTGCCAGCAGCCCCCGGCCTCGGGAGCAGTACTTC. Its protein is CASSPRPREQYF.